This TCR beta chain came from a study of blood T cell repertoires in COVID-19. This clone has at least ten counts. TCRdb's table, derived via immunoSEQ multiplex PCR, lists solely in-frame clones and lacks some. The sample records about 150,000 clones, 80% to 90% being singletons. Germline assignment: CDR1 MGHRA and CDR2 YSYEKL. J gave up 6 bases and V 3 bases, and 6 bases lay outside the gene matches. This CDR3 spans 14 amino acids. Sequenced material: PBMCs or T cells enriched from blood (not recorded which). This sequence originates from a man aged 50 to 59 who had recovered from COVID-19. This chain links TRBV4-1 with TRBJ1-1, with TRBD1 matching 8 bases. CDR3 in amino acids: CASSQGQVNPEAFF. The CDR3 DNA reads as TGCGCCAGCAGCCAGGGACAGGTAAACCCTGAAGCTTTCTTT.